These 8 T cell receptor beta chains were all obtained from the same sample, sequenced in a study of blood T cell repertoires in COVID-19. Profiled with immunoSEQ multiplex PCR; TCRdb holds only in-frame clones, not every one. The sample carries 100,000 or so clones, about 91% recorded once. The sample taken for sequencing was peripheral blood. The source of these receptors is a man aged 18 to 35 with acute or convalescent COVID-19.

The J gene is TRBJ1-4, the V gene TRBV10-1; 10 nucleotides match TRBD1. CDR3 length: 15 amino acids. Germline CDR1 reads WNHNN; CDR2 reads SYGVQD (reference sequence). V lost 10 bases to trimming and J lost 8 bases; unmatched junction nucleotides: 13. The CDR3: CAIRTGGARAEKLFF. As DNA, the CDR3 is TGCGCCATCCGGACAGGGGGAGCTAGAGCGGAAAAACTGTTTTTT.

The CDR3, as DNA: TGTGCCAGCAGCTTGGTCGGGTACGAGCAGTACTTC. This sequence encodes CASSLVGYEQYF. This chain links TRBV5-6 with TRBJ2-7; D uncertain. The V gene lost 0 bases and the J gene lost 4 bases, with 5 bases spanning the gap. This CDR3 is 12 amino acids long. In germline, CDR1 is SGHDT, CDR2 YYEEEE.

The chain uses TRBV6-4 and TRBJ2-1; 8 bases are a match to TRBD1. CDR1 is MRHNA and CDR2 is SNTAGT in the germline V gene. CDR3 length equals 15 residues. V was pared by 8 bases and J by 0 bases, with 6 bases of the junction left unmatched. For the CDR3, the DNA is TGTGCCAGCCGGGACAGGAAGGGCTCCTACAATGAGCAGTTCTTC. It codes for CASRDRKGSYNEQFF.

The chain carries TRBV11-3 and TRBJ2-3, with D perhaps matching TRBD1 (6 bases). This CDR3 spans 14 amino acids. CDR1 is SGHNT, CDR2 YENEEA, per germline. Between the trimmed V and J ends, which lost 2 bases and 5 bases, there was a span of 11 bases. The CDR3 nucleotides are TGTGCCAGCAGCTTAAATGGGGGCGGAGATACGCAGTATTTT. As protein: CASSLNGGGDTQYF.

The V and J genes are TRBV20-1 and TRBJ1-1; possibly TRBD1 for D (6 bases). Trimming stripped 3 bases from V and 5 bases from J, with 10 bases between. Germline values: CDR1 DFQATT, CDR2 SNEGSKA (reference sequence). This CDR3 comprises 12 residues. CDR3 in DNA: TGCAGTGCTAGTAGGCAGGGGACTGAAGCTTTCTTT. Its protein is CSASRQGTEAFF.

V and J are TRBV7-9 and TRBJ2-7; 7 bases are a match to TRBD1. V gave up 4 bases and J gave up 1 base; unmatched junction bases: 10. The germline gives CDR1 SEHNR, CDR2 FQNEAQ (reference sequence). The CDR3 consists of 16 residues. Written as DNA, the CDR3 is TGTGCCAGCAGCTCACAACTCGGGACAGTGTCCTACGAGCAGTACTTC. This translates into CASSSQLGTVSYEQYF.

The chain carries TRBV2 and TRBJ1-4; 7 bases match TRBD1. The CDR3 covers 15 residues. Trimming cost V 6 bases and J 4 bases; bases outside gene matches: 8. The V gene's germline CDR1 is SNHLY and CDR2 FYNNEI. CDR3 sequence: CASRTGQALNEKLFF. The CDR3 DNA reads TGTGCCAGCAGGACCGGACAGGCTCTTAATGAAAAACTGTTTTTT.

J is TRBJ2-1 and V is TRBV10-1, with 12 bases matching TRBD2. CDR1 is WNHNN, CDR2 SYGVQD, per germline (reference sequence). The CDR3 has 16 amino acids. The V gene end was trimmed by 5 bases and the J gene end by 2 bases; junction bases not matched to a gene: 4. The CDR3 sequence is CASSRTSGKTYNEQFF. CDR3 in DNA: TGCGCCAGCAGTCGGACTAGCGGGAAAACCTACAATGAGCAGTTCTTC.